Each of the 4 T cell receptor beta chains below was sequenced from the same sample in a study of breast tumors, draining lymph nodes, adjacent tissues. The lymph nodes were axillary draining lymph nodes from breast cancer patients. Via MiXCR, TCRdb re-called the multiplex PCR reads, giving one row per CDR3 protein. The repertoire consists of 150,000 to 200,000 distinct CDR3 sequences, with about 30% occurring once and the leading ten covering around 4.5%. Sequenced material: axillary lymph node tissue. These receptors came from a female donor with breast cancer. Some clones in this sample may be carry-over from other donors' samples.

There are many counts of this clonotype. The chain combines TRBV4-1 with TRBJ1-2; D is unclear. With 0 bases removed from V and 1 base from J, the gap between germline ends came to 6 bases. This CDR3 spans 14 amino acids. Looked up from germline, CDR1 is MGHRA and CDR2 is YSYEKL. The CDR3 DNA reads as TGCGCCAGCAGCCAAGATGGATTTAACTATGGCTACACCTTC. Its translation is CASSQDGFNYGYTF.

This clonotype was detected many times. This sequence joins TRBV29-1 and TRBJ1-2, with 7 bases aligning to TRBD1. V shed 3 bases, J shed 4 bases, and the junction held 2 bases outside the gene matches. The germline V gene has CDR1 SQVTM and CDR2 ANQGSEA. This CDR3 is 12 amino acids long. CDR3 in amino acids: CSVDAGGYGYTF. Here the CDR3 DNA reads TGCAGCGTTGATGCAGGGGGCTATGGCTACACCTTC.

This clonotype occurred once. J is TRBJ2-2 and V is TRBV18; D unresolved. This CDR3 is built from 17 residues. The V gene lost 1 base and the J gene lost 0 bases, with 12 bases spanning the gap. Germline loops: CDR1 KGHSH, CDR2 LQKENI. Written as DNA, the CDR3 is TGTGCCAGCTCACCACAGACACCAGGCCCGAACACCGGGGAGCTGTTTTTT. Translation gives CASSPQTPGPNTGELFF.

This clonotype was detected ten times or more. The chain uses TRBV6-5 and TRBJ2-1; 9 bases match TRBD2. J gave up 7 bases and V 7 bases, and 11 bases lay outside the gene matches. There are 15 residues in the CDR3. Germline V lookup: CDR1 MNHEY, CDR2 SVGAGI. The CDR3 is CASTRGRGYRNEQFF. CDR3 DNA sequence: TGTGCCAGCACCCGCGGGAGGGGATACCGGAATGAGCAGTTCTTC.